This is a list of T cell receptor beta chains from one sample in a study of technical replicates of blood from a few donors. Some clones are missing from TCRdb's copy, which holds only in-frame ones; the method was immunoSEQ multiplex PCR. The sample carries around 50,000 clones, 95% to 97% recorded once. Sequences were obtained from T cells isolated from PBMCs. These receptors were taken from a human donor in good health. Both conserved end residues are trimmed from each CDR3. The D gene is left open where the match is weak. A row's size may be missing; if present it is once, few, many or a size class.

TRBV7-3,.,TRBJ2-7,.,ASSPARGFAEQY
TRBV4-1,.,TRBJ2-3,.,ASSQERFFTDTQY
TRBV19,.,TRBJ2-7,TRBD2,AGGVYEQY
TRBV6-5,once,TRBJ1-5,.,ASRRMADQPQH
TRBV14,few,TRBJ1-1,.,ASSQDRSTEAF
TRBV5-1,.,TRBJ1-1,TRBD1,ASSVNRGDAEAF
TRBV9,.,TRBJ2-7,TRBD2,ASSPGGYEQY
TRBV27,.,TRBJ2-7,TRBD2,ASRKPHGTSGRYEQY
TRBV11-2,.,TRBJ2-7,.,ASSLDLLASYEQY
TRBV2,.,TRBJ2-4,TRBD1,ASSESIGQGGSAKNIQY
TRBV7-3,once,TRBJ2-6,.,ASSSGEAGANVLT
TRBV10-2,.,TRBJ2-3,TRBD2,ASRDRLAGTDTQY
TRBV6-1,.,TRBJ1-1,.,ASSQGVRTEAF
TRBV7-9,.,TRBJ1-2,.,ASSSGHDYGYT
TRBV28,.,TRBJ2-1,.,ASSTGTTIGEQF
TRBV6-5,.,TRBJ1-3,TRBD1,ASSYAGGSAGNTIY
TRBV6-6,.,TRBJ2-1,TRBD1,ASSNADREWGNEQF
TRBV7-3,once,TRBJ2-7,TRBD2,ASSSAGSGRALDEQY
TRBV5-6,.,TRBJ2-3,.,ASSPTGTSPFGADTQY
TRBV29-1,once,TRBJ1-1,.,SVTDLNTEAF
TRBV6-6,.,TRBJ1-4,.,ASSLLINEKLF
TRBV30,.,TRBJ1-5,.,AWTGGSRQPQH
TRBV15,.,TRBJ1-4,.,ATSRGKLARTTNEKLF
TRBV21-1,.,TRBJ1-5,.,ASSTTGSRNQPQH
TRBV2,.,TRBJ1-1,.,AKNWGTAVTEAF
TRBV19,.,TRBJ1-1,.,ASSSNRNTEAF
TRBV7-2,.,TRBJ2-2,TRBD2,ASSLISGRAGELF
TRBV7-9,.,TRBJ1-1,TRBD1,ASSPQGAGNTEAF
TRBV5-6,.,TRBJ2-7,.,ASSLGQAPYEQY
TRBV19,.,TRBJ1-2,TRBD1,ASTHRGQGNGYT
TRBV5-6,.,TRBJ1-1,.,ASSVDPLNRQVPNTEAF
TRBV4-3,.,TRBJ1-5,.,ASSQIEGDNQPQH
TRBV11-1,.,TRBJ1-1,TRBD1,ASSLRDRMNTEAF
TRBV7-9,.,TRBJ1-1,.,ASTGTEAF
TRBV19,.,TRBJ1-3,.,ASSPWEGRTGNTIY
TRBV9,.,TRBJ2-7,.,ASSLLGTSYEQY
TRBV6-5,.,TRBJ1-1,.,ASSLIGSEAF
TRBV9,.,TRBJ2-3,TRBD2,ASSELAGGGQY
TRBV18,.,TRBJ2-3,.,ASSPQSLATGTDTQY
TRBV14,.,TRBJ2-5,.,ASSQGSAGQETQY
TRBV6-4,.,TRBJ1-1,.,ASSARLNTEAF
TRBV30,.,TRBJ1-1,.,AWRPGESAF
TRBV19,.,TRBJ1-2,.,ASSVSQANYGYT
TRBV2,.,TRBJ2-7,.,ASSDGTAGQY
TRBV6-1,.,TRBJ2-7,TRBD1,ASSLSETGGLEQY
TRBV25-1,.,TRBJ2-7,.,ASSDLGRVYEQY